This T cell receptor (beta chain) is from a study of radiation and T cells in renal cell carcinoma. Broader study findings: From baseline, blood top tumor clonotypes peaked at 2 weeks post-radiation.

Using immunoSEQ multiplex PCR, the repertoire was profiled, and TCRdb retains in-frame clones only, with some absent. The repertoire has around 78,000 clones, 89% of them found once; the top ten carry roughly 5.4%. Time point reported: blood 4 weeks post-SBRT, at nephrectomy. The treatment is: 15 Gy SBRT to primary tumor, nephrectomy 4 weeks later. CDR3 size: 14 residues. Trimming removed 0 bases from V and 6 bases from J, with 13 bases in between. The germline gives CDR1 SGDLS, CDR2 YYNGEE. Concerning this clone itself: Its antigen remains unknown.

The sample was blood, taken from a patient whose treatment included radiotherapy and nephrectomy. The clonotype was recovered from a woman in her 70s with renal cell carcinoma. The genes are TRBV9 and TRBJ2-7; the D is unclear. The CDR3: CASSVATPQLEQYF. CDR3 nucleotides: TGTGCCAGCAGCGTAGCTACCCCACAGCTCGAGCAGTACTTC.